This TCR beta chain was identified in a study of CD8+ T cells in alopecia areata. Once RNA had been extracted, it was reverse transcribed into cDNA to act as the sequencing template. Measured with immunoSEQ multiplex PCR; TCRdb has only the in-frame clones, and not every one. The sample records around 35,000 clones, around 50% being singletons. Study-level results: Sequenced scalp T cells also include alphabeta T cells resident in normal skin.

This clone has more than one count but fewer than ten. Its antigen remains unknown. Germline V gene sequence: CDR1 GTSNPN, CDR2 SVGIG (reference sequence). There are 12 residues in the CDR3. The ends were cut back, 4 bases at V and 4 bases at J, with 9 bases in the middle. The sequence derives from a human donor with alopecia areata. The rearrangement links TRBV30 to TRBJ2-3; tentative D call: TRBD1 (6 bases). What was sequenced was NKG2D-high CD8+ T cells sorted from blood. CDR3 sequence reads: CAWIQGPDTQYF. The CDR3, as DNA: TGTGCCTGGATACAGGGCCCAGATACGCAGTATTTT.